A selection of T cell receptor beta chains follows, all from one sample in a study of regulatory T cells in long-lasting Graves disease. TCRdb analysed the multiplex PCR reads with MiXCR anew, one entry per CDR3 protein. The sample includes 350,000 to 450,000 distinct CDR3 sequences, approximately 22% seen only once; the top ten take roughly an eighth. This sample comprised peripheral blood mononuclear cells (PBMCs), obtained when the disease was refractory, from a patient treated with antithyroid drugs. The source of these receptors is a female donor with Graves disease. CDR3s include the opening cysteine and the closing phenylalanine or tryptophan. A D gene is named only where the DNA matches it firmly. Clone size appears in some rows only: once, few, many, or a class for an expanded clone.

NA	TRBV11-2	NA	TRBJ2-5	TGTGCCAGCAGCTCCTCCCCCACTGGGACCCAGTACTTC	CASSSSPTGTQYF
TRBD1	TRBV12-3/TRBV12-4	many	TRBJ1-1	TGTGCCAGCAGGCATACAGGGGGCGCTGAAGCTTTCTTT	CASRHTGGAEAFF
NA	TRBV2	many	TRBJ2-7	TGTGCCAGTACCGGGACTTTCCTCTCCTACGAGCAGTACTTC	CASTGTFLSYEQYF
TRBD2	TRBV6-1	few	TRBJ2-7	TGTGCCAGCGCCCGCCCGGGGCGGGAGCCCTACGAGCAGTACTTC	CASARPGREPYEQYF
TRBD2	TRBV15	NA	TRBJ2-3	TGTGCCACCAGCAGAATTTGGACTAGCGGGAGTGATACGCAGTATTTT	CATSRIWTSGSDTQYF
TRBD2	TRBV7-9	once	TRBJ2-1	TGTGCCAGCAGCTTAGGGACTAGCTCCTACAATGAGCAGTTCTTC	CASSLGTSSYNEQFF
NA	TRBV27	NA	TRBJ2-7	TGTGCCAGCAGTCCGATCGGGAGCGAGTACGAGCAGTACTTC	CASSPIGSEYEQYF
TRBD1	TRBV9	few	TRBJ2-7	TGTGCCAGCAGCGAGGGGACAGGGCAAGAGCAGTACTTC	CASSEGTGQEQYF
NA	TRBV5-1	many	TRBJ1-4	TGCGCCAGCAGGCTGGAGGATCAGGGAAAACTGTTTTTT	CASRLEDQGKLFF
NA	TRBV6-5	many	TRBJ2-7	TGTGCCAGCAGTTACAATGAGAACGAGCAGTACTTC	CASSYNENEQYF
NA	TRBV6-1	many	TRBJ1-6	TGTGCCAGCAGTGTGAACAGCAATTCACCCCTCCACTTT	CASSVNSNSPLHF
TRBD2	TRBV5-1	NA	TRBJ2-2	TGCGCCAGCAGCCCGGTAGCGGGAGCGGAAAACACCGGGGAGCTGTTTTTT	CASSPVAGAENTGELFF
TRBD1	TRBV2	many	TRBJ1-6	TGTGCCAGCGGGGACAGATCCTATAATTCACCCCTCCACTTT	CASGDRSYNSPLHF
NA	TRBV2	many	TRBJ1-2	TGTGCCAGCAGTGAAGGCCAGGGTGGCGGCTATGGCTACACCTTC	CASSEGQGGGYGYTF
TRBD2	TRBV19	few	TRBJ2-7	TGTGCCAGTAGTATCGGACTAGCGTTCGAGCAGTACTTC	CASSIGLAFEQYF
TRBD2	TRBV28	many	TRBJ2-5	TGTGCCAGCAGTCCCGGACTAGCGAAGACCCAGTACTTC	CASSPGLAKTQYF